The 23 T cell receptor beta chains below come from one sample, sequenced in a study of response to subunit inactivated influenza vaccine. TCRdb fed the RT-PCR reads into MiXCR, producing one record per CDR3 protein. The sample has around 850,000 distinct CDR3 sequences; roughly 20% are singletons. The sequenced sample was PBMCs from blood, obtained 5 days after vaccination. The receptors originated from a man in his fifties or sixties who received an inactivated influenza vaccine.

The sample holds a few counts of this clonotype. The rearrangement uses TRBV5-4 and TRBJ2-2; D is perhaps TRBD1 (5 bases). Looked up from germline, CDR1 is SGHNT and CDR2 is YYREEE (reference sequence). There are 15 residues in the CDR3. With 0 bases removed from V and 8 bases from J, the gap between germline ends came to 14 bases. CDR3 sequence (DNA): TGTGCCAGCAGCTTGGCCTGGGGCGGAAGAGGGGAGCTGTTTTTT. Protein: CASSLAWGGRGELFF.

The rearrangement uses TRBV7-6 and TRBJ2-1, with 8 bases identical to TRBD2. The V segment lost 1 base and the J segment 5 bases; nucleotides outside the gene matches: 19. The germline V gene has CDR1 SGHVS and CDR2 FNYEAQ. The CDR3 has 20 amino acids. CDR3 region: CASSLVSGGYGGRPNNEQFF. The DNA of the CDR3 is TGTGCCAGCAGCTTAGTTAGTGGAGGGTACGGCGGGAGGCCCAACAATGAGCAGTTCTTC.

This clonotype was observed a few times. V is TRBV10-3 and J is TRBJ2-7; 11 nucleotides agree with TRBD2. The CDR3 runs to 15 residues. Per germline, CDR1 ENHRY and CDR2 SYGVKD. Trimming removed 6 bases from V and 6 bases from J; junction bases left unmatched: 10. The CDR3: CAIRPGLAGSREQYF. CDR3 bases: TGTGCCATCAGGCCAGGACTAGCGGGCTCGCGCGAGCAGTACTTC.

This clonotype has just a few counts. CDR3 protein: CASSQEQEGNTEAFF. The CDR3 DNA reads as TGTGCCAGCAGCCAAGAGCAGGAGGGGAACACTGAAGCTTTCTTT. V is TRBV4-2 and J is TRBJ1-1; D not certain. V lost 0 bases and J 1 base, leaving 9 bases between the germline ends. Germline V gene data show CDR1 as LGHNA and CDR2 as YNFKEQ. The CDR3 has 15 amino acids.

V gene TRBV4-1 combines with J gene TRBJ2-6; D is ambiguous. The CDR3 consists of 18 residues. CDR1 is MGHRA, CDR2 YSYEKL, per germline. Trimming removed 3 bases from V and 1 base from J, with 16 bases in between. The DNA of the CDR3 is TGCGCCAGCAGCCATCCGACACGAGCTAATTCTGGGGCCAACGTCCTGACTTTC. Amino acids: CASSHPTRANSGANVLTF.

This clonotype was seen more than once but under ten times. The chain carries TRBV7-2 and TRBJ2-7, with D perhaps being TRBD1 or TRBD2 (5 bases each). This CDR3 region has 15 residues. Germline values: CDR1 SGHTA, CDR2 FQGNSA. Trimming pared 2 bases from V and 6 bases from J, leaving 17 bases between. The CDR3 region is CASSLMSQGVSEQYF. CDR3 bases: TGTGCCAGCAGCTTAATGAGCCAGGGAGTGAGCGAGCAGTACTTC. Supplemented by reference TRBV7-2 and TRBJ2-7, the full variable domain reads GAGVSQSPSNKVTEKGKDVELRCDPISGHTALYWYRQSLGQGLEFLIYFQGNSAPDKSGLPSDRFSAERTGGSVSTLTIQRTQQEDSAVYLCASSLMSQGVSEQYFGPGTRLTVT.

V usage is TRBV5-1 and J usage is TRBJ2-7, with D perhaps being TRBD1 or TRBD2 (5 bases each). The V and J ends lost 7 bases and 7 bases respectively, with 18 bases between them. CDR3 size: 13 residues. Per the germline V gene, CDR1 is SGHRS and CDR2 is YFSETQ. CDR3 in DNA: TGCGCCAGCGGGGCACTTAATACGGGGGAGCAGTACTTC. This gives the protein CASGALNTGEQYF.

The chain uses TRBV20-1 and TRBJ1-1, with D hard to call. CDR1 DFQATT and CDR2 SNEGSKA come from the germline V gene (reference sequence). Between the trimmed V and J ends, which lost 5 bases and 0 bases, there was a span of 13 bases. There are 14 residues in the CDR3. DNA of the CDR3: TGCAGTGCTGGAGCGGGAGGTTTGAACACTGAAGCTTTCTTT. Amino acid sequence: CSAGAGGLNTEAFF.

This clonotype was detected a few times. The V and J genes are TRBV20-1 and TRBJ2-1; D tentatively reads TRBD1 or TRBD2 (5 bases each). The V end lost 6 bases, the J end lost 6 bases, and 24 bases lay between the germline ends. Germline lookup yields CDR1 DFQATT and CDR2 SNEGSKA (reference sequence). The CDR3 extends over 16 amino acids. The CDR3, as DNA: TGCAGTGCAAGAATAATACCCCGGGACCTACTCAATGAGCAGTTCTTC. This translates into CSARIIPRDLLNEQFF.

This clonotype was seen a handful of times. The V gene is TRBV20-1, the J gene TRBJ2-5; no clear D. Germline loops: CDR1 DFQATT, CDR2 SNEGSKA (reference sequence). The germline V and J ends were trimmed by 0 bases and 1 base, with 12 bases remaining between them. The CDR3 has 15 amino acids. Written as DNA, the CDR3 is TGCAGTGCTAGAGACCCGACGGAACCCCAAGAGACCCAGTACTTC. Amino acids: CSARDPTEPQETQYF.

The chain links TRBV12-3 or TRBV12-4 to TRBJ2-7, with D maybe TRBD1 (5 bases). V was shortened by 6 bases and J by 3 bases, with 9 bases between the two germline ends. This CDR3 comprises 12 residues. The CDR3: CASRYDSYEQYF. In DNA form, the CDR3 reads TGTGCCAGCAGATACGACAGCTACGAGCAGTACTTC.

This chain connects TRBV12-5 to TRBJ2-7; tentative D call: TRBD2 (6 bases). CDR1 is LGHNT, CDR2 FRNRAP, per germline. With 5 bases removed from V and 5 bases from J, the gap between germline ends came to 10 bases. The CDR3 loop spans 12 amino acids. The CDR3 DNA reads as TGTGCTAGTGGTCGACTAGGGAACGAGCAGTACTTC. Its translation: CASGRLGNEQYF.

CDR3 residues: CASSQVLSAVGKDEQYF. The CDR3 nucleotides are TGTGCCAGCAGCCAAGTCCTGTCGGCGGTGGGGAAGGACGAGCAGTACTTC. V gene TRBV3-1 combines with J gene TRBJ2-7; D is undetermined. Trimming removed 1 base at V and 5 bases at J, with 21 bases between. This CDR3 is 17 amino acids long. In germline, CDR1 is LGHDT, CDR2 YNNKEL (reference sequence).

This clonotype occurred many times. The chain joins TRBV4-2 to TRBJ1-1; no definite D call. This CDR3 region has 13 residues. V lost 4 bases, J lost 1 base, and 7 bases lay in between. Germline V gene lookup returns CDR1 LGHNA and CDR2 YNFKEQ. This CDR3 is CASSPRENTEAFF. For the CDR3, the DNA is TGTGCCAGCAGCCCCCGGGAGAACACTGAAGCTTTCTTT.

The chain recombines TRBV4-1 with TRBJ2-7; D is unresolved. This CDR3 is built from 16 residues. In germline, CDR1 is MGHRA, CDR2 YSYEKL. V lost 3 bases and J 6 bases, leaving 21 bases between the germline ends. In DNA, the CDR3 is TGCGCCAGCAGCCAGGTGCTTAGGGCGGAGTGGGGCGAGCAGTACTTC. It encodes CASSQVLRAEWGEQYF.

The chain recombines TRBV5-1 with TRBJ2-3, with TRBD2 identical over 7 bases. J was trimmed by 4 bases and V by 0 bases; bases with no gene match: 11. Germline lookup yields CDR1 SGHRS and CDR2 YFSETQ. This CDR3 comprises 17 residues. CDR3 sequence: CASSLAATSLASDTQYF. The CDR3 DNA follows: TGCGCCAGCAGCTTGGCCGCCACCTCACTAGCGTCAGATACGCAGTATTTT.

This clonotype has ten or more counts. The chain joins TRBV5-1 to TRBJ2-5; D is unresolved. V was shortened by 0 bases and J by 4 bases, with 7 bases between the two germline ends. The CDR3 is 13 residues long. Germline V lookup: CDR1 SGHRS, CDR2 YFSETQ. The CDR3 loop reads CASSLGGPETQYF. CDR3 nucleotide sequence: TGCGCCAGCAGCTTGGGTGGGCCAGAGACCCAGTACTTC.

This clonotype appeared a single time. V and J are TRBV20-1 and TRBJ2-7, with 10 nucleotides matching TRBD1. Germline V gene sequence: CDR1 DFQATT, CDR2 SNEGSKA (reference sequence). This CDR3 is 14 amino acids long. V shed 6 bases, J shed 7 bases, and the junction held 12 bases outside the gene matches. The CDR3 protein is CSAPRTGGPGEQYF. Written as DNA, the CDR3 is TGCAGTGCGCCCCGGACAGGGGGGCCCGGTGAGCAGTACTTC.

The table lists this clonotype with many counts. This chain uses TRBV10-3 with TRBJ1-5; D gene uncertain. V shed 3 bases and J shed 4 bases, with 10 bases lying between them. Per the germline V gene, CDR1 is ENHRY and CDR2 is SYGVKD. The CDR3 is 14 residues long. For the CDR3, the DNA is TGTGCCATCAGTGACGGAGGTGGGAATCAGCCCCAGCATTTT. This gives the protein CAISDGGGNQPQHF.

The chain carries TRBV20-1 and TRBJ1-3; D not certain. V lost 0 bases and J lost 0, with 12 bases in between. Germline CDR1 is DFQATT and CDR2 is SNEGSKA (reference sequence). This CDR3 region has 16 residues. Here the CDR3 reads CSARDLRRSSGNTIYF. The CDR3, as DNA: TGCAGTGCTAGAGACCTTAGAAGGAGCTCTGGAAACACCATATATTTT.

V usage is TRBV7-9 and J usage is TRBJ1-5; perhaps TRBD1 as D (5 bases). The CDR3 covers 14 residues. The germline CDR1 and CDR2 sequences are SEHNR and FQNEAQ (reference sequence). V lost 4 bases to trimming and J lost 5 bases, with 12 bases between them. In DNA form, the CDR3 reads TGTGCCAGCAGCTCGGGGGACCGCCATCAGCCCCAGCATTTT. Translation gives CASSSGDRHQPQHF.

The V and J genes are TRBV15 and TRBJ2-1; TRBD1 or TRBD2 may be the D gene (6 bases each). The V gene's germline CDR1 is LNHNV and CDR2 YYDKDF (reference sequence). Trimming removed 0 bases from V and 4 bases from J, with 19 bases in between. The CDR3 runs to 18 residues. CDR3 in amino acids: CATSRDPPSRGHYNEQFF. CDR3 sequence (DNA): TGTGCCACCAGCAGAGATCCACCCTCCCGGGGGCATTACAATGAGCAGTTCTTC.

The rearrangement joins TRBV24-1 to TRBJ2-5; D is perhaps TRBD2 (6 bases). Looked up from germline, CDR1 is KGHDR and CDR2 is SFDVKD. Trimming took 2 bases from V and 5 from J, leaving 17 bases between them. The CDR3 is made up of 16 amino acids. This CDR3 is CATSDYGRDVHETQYF. DNA of the CDR3: TGTGCCACCAGTGATTATGGGCGGGATGTGCACGAGACCCAGTACTTC.